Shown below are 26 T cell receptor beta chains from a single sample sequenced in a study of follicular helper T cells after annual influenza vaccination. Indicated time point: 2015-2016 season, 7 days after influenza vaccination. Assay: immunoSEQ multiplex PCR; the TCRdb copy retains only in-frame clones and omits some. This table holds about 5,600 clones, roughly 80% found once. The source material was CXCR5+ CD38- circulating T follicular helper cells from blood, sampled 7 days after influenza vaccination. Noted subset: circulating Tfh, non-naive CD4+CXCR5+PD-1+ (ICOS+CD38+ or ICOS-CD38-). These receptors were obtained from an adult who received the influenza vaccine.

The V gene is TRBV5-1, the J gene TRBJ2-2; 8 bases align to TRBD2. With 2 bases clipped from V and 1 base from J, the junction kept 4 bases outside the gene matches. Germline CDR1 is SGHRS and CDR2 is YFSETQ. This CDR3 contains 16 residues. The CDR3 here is CASSFAGGVNTGELFF. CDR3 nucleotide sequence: TGCGCCAGCAGCTTTGCCGGGGGGGTGAACACCGGGGAGCTGTTTTTT.

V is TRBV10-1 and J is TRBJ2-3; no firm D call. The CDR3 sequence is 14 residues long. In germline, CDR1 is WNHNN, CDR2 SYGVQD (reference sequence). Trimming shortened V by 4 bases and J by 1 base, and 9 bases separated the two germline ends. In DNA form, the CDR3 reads TGCGCCAGCAGTGTTGGAGTTGGCACAGATACGCAGTATTTT. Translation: CASSVGVGTDTQYF.

This chain's CDR3 is CASSETPVEYSNQPQHF. The CDR3 DNA reads as TGTGCCAGCAGTGAAACCCCGGTTGAGTATAGCAATCAGCCCCAGCATTTT. The chain is built from TRBV2 and TRBJ1-5; D is unclear. Trimming pared 2 bases from V and 0 bases from J, leaving 14 bases between. CDR3 length equals 17 residues. Looked up from germline, CDR1 is SNHLY and CDR2 is FYNNEI.

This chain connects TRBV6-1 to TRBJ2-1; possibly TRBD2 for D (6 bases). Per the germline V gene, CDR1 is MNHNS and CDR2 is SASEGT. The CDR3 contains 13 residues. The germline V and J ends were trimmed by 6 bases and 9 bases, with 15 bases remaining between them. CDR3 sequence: CASRNRPGSEQFF. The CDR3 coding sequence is TGTGCCAGCAGGAACCGCCCCGGGAGTGAGCAGTTCTTC.

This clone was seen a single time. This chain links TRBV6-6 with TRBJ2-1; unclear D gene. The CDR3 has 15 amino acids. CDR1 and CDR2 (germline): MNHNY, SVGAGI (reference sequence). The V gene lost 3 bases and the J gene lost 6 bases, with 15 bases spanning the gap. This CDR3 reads CASSYPIRSPNEQFF. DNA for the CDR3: TGTGCCAGCAGTTATCCGATTCGGTCGCCCAATGAGCAGTTCTTC.

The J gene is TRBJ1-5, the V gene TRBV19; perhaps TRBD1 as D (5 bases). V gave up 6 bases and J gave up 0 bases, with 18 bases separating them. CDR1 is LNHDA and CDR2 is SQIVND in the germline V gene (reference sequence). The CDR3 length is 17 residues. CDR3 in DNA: TGTGCCAGTAGCCTTGGGGGGTTTGCTTATAGCAATCAGCCCCAGCATTTT. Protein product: CASSLGGFAYSNQPQHF.

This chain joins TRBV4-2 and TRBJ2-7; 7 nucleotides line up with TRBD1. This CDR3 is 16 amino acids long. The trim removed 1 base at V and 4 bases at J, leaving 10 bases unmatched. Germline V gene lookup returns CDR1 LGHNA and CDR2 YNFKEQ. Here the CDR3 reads CASSQGSVRQGYEQYF. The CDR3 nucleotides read TGTGCCAGCAGCCAAGGATCAGTGCGACAGGGATACGAGCAGTACTTC.

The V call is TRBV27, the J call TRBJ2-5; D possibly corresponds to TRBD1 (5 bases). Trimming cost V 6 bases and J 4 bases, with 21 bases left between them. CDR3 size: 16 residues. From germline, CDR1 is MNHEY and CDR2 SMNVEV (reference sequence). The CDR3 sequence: CASRRRPAGALETQYF. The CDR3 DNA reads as TGTGCCAGCAGGCGCAGACCGGCTGGGGCCTTAGAGACCCAGTACTTC.

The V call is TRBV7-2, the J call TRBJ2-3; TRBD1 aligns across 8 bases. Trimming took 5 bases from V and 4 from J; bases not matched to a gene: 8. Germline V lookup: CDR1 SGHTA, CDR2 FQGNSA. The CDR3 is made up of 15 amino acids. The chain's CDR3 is CASSLQGARSDTQYF. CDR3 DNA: TGTGCCAGCAGCCTTCAGGGGGCGAGGTCAGATACGCAGTATTTT. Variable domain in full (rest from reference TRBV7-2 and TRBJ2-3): GAGVSQSPSNKVTEKGKDVELRCDPISGHTALYWYRQSLGQGLEFLIYFQGNSAPDKSGLPSDRFSAERTGGSVSTLTIQRTQQEDSAVYLCASSLQGARSDTQYFGPGTRLTVL.

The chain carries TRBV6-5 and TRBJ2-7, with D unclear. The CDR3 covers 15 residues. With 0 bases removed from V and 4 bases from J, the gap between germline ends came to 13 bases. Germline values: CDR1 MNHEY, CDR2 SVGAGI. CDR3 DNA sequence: TGTGCCAGCAGTTACTCGAACCAGGCGACTTACGAGCAGTACTTC. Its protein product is CASSYSNQATYEQYF.

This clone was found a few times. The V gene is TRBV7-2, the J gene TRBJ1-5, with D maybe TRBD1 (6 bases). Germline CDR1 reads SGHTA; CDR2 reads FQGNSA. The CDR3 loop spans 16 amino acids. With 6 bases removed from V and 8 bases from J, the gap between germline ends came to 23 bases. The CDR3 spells CASSQRGRRGEEPQHF. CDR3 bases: TGTGCCAGCAGTCAACGGGGACGAAGGGGGGAGGAGCCCCAGCATTTT.

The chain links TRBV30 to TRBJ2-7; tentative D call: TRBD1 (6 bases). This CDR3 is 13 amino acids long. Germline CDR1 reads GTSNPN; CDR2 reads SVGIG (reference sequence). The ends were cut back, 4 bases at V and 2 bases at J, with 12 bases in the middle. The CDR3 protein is CAWTRTDAYEQYF. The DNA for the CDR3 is TGTGCCTGGACCCGGACAGATGCCTACGAGCAGTACTTC.

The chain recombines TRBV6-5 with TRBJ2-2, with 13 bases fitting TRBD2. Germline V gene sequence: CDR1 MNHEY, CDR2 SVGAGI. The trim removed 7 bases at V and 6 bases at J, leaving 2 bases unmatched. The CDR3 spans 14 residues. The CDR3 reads CASTGTSGAGELFF. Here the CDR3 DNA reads TGTGCCAGCACCGGGACTAGCGGGGCCGGGGAGCTGTTTTTT.

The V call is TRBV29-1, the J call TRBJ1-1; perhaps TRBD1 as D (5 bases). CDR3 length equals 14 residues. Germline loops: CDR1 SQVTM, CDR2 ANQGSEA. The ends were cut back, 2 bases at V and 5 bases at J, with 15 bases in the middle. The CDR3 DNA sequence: TGCAGCGTTGAAACGGGGGGAACTGGGACTGAAGCTTTCTTT. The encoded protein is CSVETGGTGTEAFF.

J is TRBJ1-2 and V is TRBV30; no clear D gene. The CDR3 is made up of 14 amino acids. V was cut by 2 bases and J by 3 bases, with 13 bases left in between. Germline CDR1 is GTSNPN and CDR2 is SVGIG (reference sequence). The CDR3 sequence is CAWSPMGSDYGYTF. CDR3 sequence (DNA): TGTGCCTGGAGTCCTATGGGGAGCGACTATGGCTACACCTTC.

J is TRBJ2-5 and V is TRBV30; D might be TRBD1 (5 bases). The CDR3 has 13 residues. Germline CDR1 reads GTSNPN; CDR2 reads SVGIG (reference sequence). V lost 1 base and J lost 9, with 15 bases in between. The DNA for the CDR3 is TGTGCCTGGAGTGGTCCCGACAGCCCTTCCCAGTACTTC. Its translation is CAWSGPDSPSQYF.

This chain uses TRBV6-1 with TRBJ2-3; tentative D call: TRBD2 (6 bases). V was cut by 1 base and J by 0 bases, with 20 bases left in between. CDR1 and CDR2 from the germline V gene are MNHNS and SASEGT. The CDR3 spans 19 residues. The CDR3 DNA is TGTGCCAGCAGTGAAGTAAGGTTTGCGGGATCATATAGCACAGATACGCAGTATTTT. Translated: CASSEVRFAGSYSTDTQYF.

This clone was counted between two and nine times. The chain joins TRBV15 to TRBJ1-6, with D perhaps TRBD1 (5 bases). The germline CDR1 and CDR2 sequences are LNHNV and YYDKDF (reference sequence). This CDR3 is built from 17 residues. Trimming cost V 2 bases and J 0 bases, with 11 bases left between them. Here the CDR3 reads CATSRSTESSYNSPLHF. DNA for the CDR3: TGTGCCACCAGCAGATCGACAGAGAGCTCCTATAATTCACCCCTCCACTTT.

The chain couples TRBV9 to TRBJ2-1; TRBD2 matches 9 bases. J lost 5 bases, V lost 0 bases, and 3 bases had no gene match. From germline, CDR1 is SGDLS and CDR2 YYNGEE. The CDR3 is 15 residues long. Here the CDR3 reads CASSVGLAEHNEQFF. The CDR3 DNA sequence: TGTGCCAGCAGCGTAGGACTAGCGGAACACAATGAGCAGTTCTTC.

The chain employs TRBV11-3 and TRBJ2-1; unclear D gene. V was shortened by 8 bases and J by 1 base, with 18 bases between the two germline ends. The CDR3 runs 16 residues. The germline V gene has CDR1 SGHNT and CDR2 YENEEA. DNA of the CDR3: TGTGCCAGCTCAATCTCATCGACCCTGTCCTACAATGAGCAGTTCTTC. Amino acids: CASSISSTLSYNEQFF.

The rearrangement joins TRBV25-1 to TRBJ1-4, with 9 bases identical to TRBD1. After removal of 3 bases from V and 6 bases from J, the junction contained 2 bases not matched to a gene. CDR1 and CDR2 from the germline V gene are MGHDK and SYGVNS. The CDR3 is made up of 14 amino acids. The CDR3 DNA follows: TGTGCCAGCAGTGACGACAGGGGGGATGAAAAACTGTTTTTT. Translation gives CASSDDRGDEKLFF.

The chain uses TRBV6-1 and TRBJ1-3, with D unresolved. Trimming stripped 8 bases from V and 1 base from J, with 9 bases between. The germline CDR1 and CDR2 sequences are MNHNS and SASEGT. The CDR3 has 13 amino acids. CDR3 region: CASGMSSGNTIYF. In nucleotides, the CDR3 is TGTGCCAGCGGAATGTCGTCTGGAAACACCATATATTTT.

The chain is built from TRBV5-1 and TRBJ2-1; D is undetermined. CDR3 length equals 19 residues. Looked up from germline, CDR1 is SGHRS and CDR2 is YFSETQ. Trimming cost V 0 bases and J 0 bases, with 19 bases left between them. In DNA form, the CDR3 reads TGCGCCAGCAGCTTGGATCTTTCTAGGACCGAGAGCTCCTACAATGAGCAGTTCTTC. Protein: CASSLDLSRTESSYNEQFF.

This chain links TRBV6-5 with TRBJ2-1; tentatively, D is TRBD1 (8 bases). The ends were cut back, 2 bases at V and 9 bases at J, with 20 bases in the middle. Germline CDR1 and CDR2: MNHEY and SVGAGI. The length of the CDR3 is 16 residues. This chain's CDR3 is CASSYRVQGGPREQFF. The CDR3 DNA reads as TGTGCCAGCAGTTACCGGGTACAGGGGGGGCCTCGTGAGCAGTTCTTC.

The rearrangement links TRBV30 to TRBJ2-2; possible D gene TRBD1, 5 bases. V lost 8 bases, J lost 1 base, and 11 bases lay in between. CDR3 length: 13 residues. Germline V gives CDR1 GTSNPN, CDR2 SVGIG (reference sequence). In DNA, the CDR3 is TGTGCCGGAGACAGAGTGAACACCGGGGAGCTGTTTTTT. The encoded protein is CAGDRVNTGELFF.

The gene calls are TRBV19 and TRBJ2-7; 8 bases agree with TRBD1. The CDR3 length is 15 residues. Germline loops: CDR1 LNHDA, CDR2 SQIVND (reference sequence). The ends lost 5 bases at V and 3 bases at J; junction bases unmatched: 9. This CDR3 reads CASSDGQGRGYEQYF. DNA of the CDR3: TGTGCCAGTAGTGACGGACAGGGAAGAGGCTACGAGCAGTACTTC. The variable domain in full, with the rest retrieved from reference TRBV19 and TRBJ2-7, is DGGITQSPKYLFRKEGQNVTLSCEQNLNHDAMYWYRQDPGQGLRLIYYSQIVNDFQKGDIAEGYSVSREKKESFPLTVTSAQKNPTAFYLCASSDGQGRGYEQYFGPGTRLTVT.